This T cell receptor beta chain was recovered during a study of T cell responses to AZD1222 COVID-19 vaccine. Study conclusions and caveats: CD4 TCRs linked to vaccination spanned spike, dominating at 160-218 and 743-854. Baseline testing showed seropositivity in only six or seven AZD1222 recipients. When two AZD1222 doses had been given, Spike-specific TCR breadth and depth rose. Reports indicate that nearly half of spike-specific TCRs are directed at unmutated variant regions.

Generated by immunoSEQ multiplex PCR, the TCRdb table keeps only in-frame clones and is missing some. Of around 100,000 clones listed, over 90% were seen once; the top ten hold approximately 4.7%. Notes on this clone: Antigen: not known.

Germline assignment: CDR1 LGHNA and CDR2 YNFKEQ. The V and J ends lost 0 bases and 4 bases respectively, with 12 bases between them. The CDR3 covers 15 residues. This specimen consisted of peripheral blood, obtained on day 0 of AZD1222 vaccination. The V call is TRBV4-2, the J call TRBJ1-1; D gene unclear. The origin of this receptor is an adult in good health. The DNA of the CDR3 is TGTGCCAGCAGCCAAGATCGGGCCACGGGCACTGAAGCTTTCTTT. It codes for CASSQDRATGTEAFF.